The sequence of this T cell receptor beta chain was determined in a study of blood T cell repertoires in COVID-19. Study overall: Some COVID-19 samples were acute and others convalescent; all came from the United States, Italy and Spain. Sample material is recorded as cDNA or gDNA derived from T cells, B-cell-depleted T cells, or PBMCs.

Original analysis: Reference gene primer amplification gave estimated nucleated cell counts. Data came from immunoSEQ multiplex PCR; TCRdb stores just in-frame clones and leaves some out. V, J and clone size are those of that table, while D and trimming were read from the DNA. This sample yields roughly 200,000 clones, of which 70% to 85% are seen a single time; roughly 12% belongs to the top ten. The CDR3 contains 12 residues. Per the germline V gene, CDR1 is MDHEN and CDR2 is SYDVKM. V dropped 4 bases and J dropped 6 bases, with 9 bases sitting between them. Sequenced material: peripheral blood. The TCR comes from a man aged 50 to 60 who had recovered from COVID-19. The chain has TRBV28 and TRBJ1-1, with unresolved D. The CDR3 here is CASSSWGAEAFF. The CDR3 coding sequence is TGTGCCAGCAGTTCTTGGGGAGCTGAAGCTTTCTTT. The variable domain in full, completed from reference TRBV28 and TRBJ1-1, reads DVKVTQSSRYLVKRTGEKVFLECVQDMDHENMFWYRQDPGLGLRLIYFSYDVKMKEKGDIPEGYSVSREKKERFSLILESASTNQTSMYLCASSSWGAEAFFGQGTRLTVV.